This TCR beta chain is from a study of identical twins. The V gene's germline CDR1 is MDHEN and CDR2 SYDVKM. CDR3 length equals 14 residues. V gave up 9 bases and J gave up 9 bases; unmatched junction bases: 16. Study-wide findings and caveats: The models gave estimates that fell short of the out-of-frame TCR alpha sharing seen in monozygotic twins. Instead of following the same donors, the conclusions were based on cross-sectional statistical analysis.

This clonotype was seen ten or more times. Its antigen is not known. One entry per CDR3 protein, called by TCRdb with MiXCR from the 5' RACE reads. The sample carries approximately 890,000 distinct CDR3 sequences, about 12% recorded once. The same sample was also studied in work on yellow fever vaccine responses in identical twins.

The chain uses TRBV28 and TRBJ1-2; 7 bases line up with TRBD1. Sequences were obtained from PBMCs. This TCR derives from a woman aged 18-29 years in good health. In DNA form, the CDR3 reads TGTGCCAGTTGGCCGGGACAGCCATCAAAACGCTACACCTTC. Protein: CASWPGQPSKRYTF.